This TCR beta chain stems from a study of blood T cells in healthy people across ages. Next came a second PCR, run for roughly 6 to 11 cycles, which used a sample-barcoded 5' primer along with a J-beta primer mix. TCRdb ran MiXCR on the 5' RACE reads and lists one entry per CDR3 protein. The sample has approximately 1.5 million distinct CDR3 sequences, roughly two fifths seen once; the top ten hold under 5%. At least 5 micrograms of total RNA were extracted per sample. Details on this clonotype: Its antigen is currently unknown.

CDR1 is KGHSH, CDR2 LQKENI, per germline. The V gene lost 2 bases and the J gene lost 12 bases, with 16 bases spanning the gap. This CDR3 is built from 13 residues. Study-level findings and limits: The recorded TCR beta diversity per million T cells decreased in a roughly linear manner with age. The unsorted PBMCs prevented any conclusive comparison of naive versus antigen-experienced cells.

This receptor was taken from a woman aged 18-35 years in good health. The sample was blood. V is TRBV18 and J is TRBJ1-2, with D possibly TRBD1 on 5 matching bases. CDR3 sequence reads: CASSPSTDGSNTF. The CDR3 nucleotides read TGTGCCAGCTCACCATCGACAGACGGTTCTAACACCTTC. The full variable domain, in which reference TRBV18 and TRBJ1-2 provide the parts outside the CDR3, is NAGVMQNPRHLVRRRGQEARLRCSPMKGHSHVYWYRQLPEEGLKFMVYLQKENIIDESGMPKERFSAEFPKEGPSILRIQQVVRGDSAAYFCASSPSTDGSNTFGSGTRLTVV.